This entry lists 25 T cell receptor beta chains sequenced from one sample in a study of T-cell reconstitution after alpha-beta-depleted transplantation in children. Unique molecular identifiers were built into the TCRbeta library. TCRdb reprocessed the PCR reads via MiXCR and lists one record per CDR3 protein. The repertoire holds about 980,000 distinct CDR3 sequences, 25% to 35% seen once, with around 30% in the top ten. Sequences were derived from PBMCs, mostly from graft donor cells, sampled 360 days after TCRalphabeta/CD19-depleted stem cell transplant. The source is a boy in the first two years of life who had a stem cell transplant for SCID, so the T cells may come from the graft donor.

The genes are TRBV5-1 and TRBJ2-7; the D gene is possibly TRBD2 (6 bases). V was pared by 7 bases and J by 1 base, with 15 bases between. The CDR3 contains 14 residues. From germline, CDR1 is SGHRS and CDR2 YFSETQ. CDR3 loop: CASARDSVSYEQYF. The DNA for the CDR3 is TGCGCCAGCGCTCGGGACTCCGTTTCCTACGAGCAGTACTTC.

The table lists this clonotype with a few counts. The chain combines TRBV7-2 with TRBJ2-1; D unresolved. Germline CDR1 is SGHTA and CDR2 is FQGNSA. The CDR3 covers 16 residues. Trimming pared 3 bases from V and 1 base from J, leaving 13 bases between. The CDR3 DNA reads TGTGCCAGCAGCTTTTCGGCGGACCCTTCCTACAATGAGCAGTTCTTC. It is translated as CASSFSADPSYNEQFF.

The chain combines TRBV20-1 with TRBJ2-1, with 11 nucleotides matching TRBD2. Germline assignment: CDR1 DFQATT and CDR2 SNEGSKA (reference sequence). The CDR3 extends over 16 amino acids. V trimming: 6 bases; J trimming: 4 bases; junction bases outside the gene matches: 11. In DNA form, the CDR3 reads TGCAGTGCAAAGAGGCAGCTAGCGGGGGGATACAATGAGCAGTTCTTC. This codes for CSAKRQLAGGYNEQFF.

This chain links TRBV27 with TRBJ1-2; D is uncertain. The CDR3 is 15 residues long. The V gene's germline CDR1 is MNHEY and CDR2 SMNVEV (reference sequence). V dropped 2 bases and J dropped 0 bases, with 10 bases sitting between them. CDR3 in amino acids: CASSLGFAPNYGYTF. CDR3 DNA: TGTGCCAGCAGTTTAGGTTTTGCTCCTAACTATGGCTACACCTTC.

CDR3 DNA sequence: TGCAGTGCTAGAGATCTCCCCCATGGGACCCGGGGCCTAAAGGGGGAAGCTTTCTTT. Translated, it gives CSARDLPHGTRGLKGEAFF. V is TRBV20-1 and J is TRBJ1-1; tentatively, D is TRBD1 (5 bases). CDR3 size: 19 residues. Germline-derived CDR1 and CDR2 are DFQATT and SNEGSKA (reference sequence). V was cut by 0 bases and J by 8 bases, with 31 bases left in between.

In nucleotides, the CDR3 is TGTGCCAGCGGGTTCAACCAGAATGAAAAACTGTTTTTT. Protein: CASGFNQNEKLFF. The V and J genes are TRBV6-1 and TRBJ1-4; D gene uncertain. V lost 8 bases, J lost 5 bases, and 12 bases lay in between. CDR3 size: 13 residues. CDR1 is MNHNS and CDR2 is SASEGT in the germline V gene.

This sequence joins TRBV20-1 and TRBJ2-3; TRBD1 or TRBD2 may be the D gene (5 bases each). The CDR3 runs to 14 residues. Germline V gene lookup returns CDR1 DFQATT and CDR2 SNEGSKA (reference sequence). The V and J ends lost 6 bases and 0 bases respectively, with 13 bases between them. CDR3: CSAARGRSTDTQYF. The CDR3 DNA is TGCAGTGCCGCTCGGGGCCGAAGCACAGATACGCAGTATTTT.

This chain links TRBV5-1 with TRBJ2-5; perhaps TRBD2 as D (5 bases). The V and J ends lost 3 bases and 8 bases respectively, with 17 bases between them. The CDR3 contains 14 residues. The germline CDR1 and CDR2 sequences are SGHRS and YFSETQ. Written as DNA, the CDR3 is TGCGCCAGCAGCTCCGTACTAGATGGAGACACCCAGTACTTC. Translating it yields CASSSVLDGDTQYF.

The chain has TRBV29-1 and TRBJ2-7; D is undetermined. V lost 5 bases to trimming and J lost 5 bases, with 10 bases between them. This CDR3 is built from 11 residues. Germline V lookup: CDR1 SQVTM, CDR2 ANQGSEA. DNA of the CDR3: TGCAGCGTTCAGGTAGGGAACGAGCAGTACTTC. As protein: CSVQVGNEQYF.

The V call is TRBV5-1, the J call TRBJ1-2; 7 bases line up with TRBD1. The ends lost 0 bases at V and 6 bases at J; junction bases unmatched: 11. The V gene's germline CDR1 is SGHRS and CDR2 YFSETQ. This CDR3 is 16 amino acids long. CDR3 in DNA: TGCGCCAGCAGCTTGGCCTCGGACAGGAGGGGGAATGGCTACACCTTC. The encoded protein is CASSLASDRRGNGYTF.

This chain joins TRBV12-3 or TRBV12-4 and TRBJ2-3; D is tentatively TRBD1 or TRBD2 (5 bases each). This CDR3 has 16 amino acids. With 5 bases removed from V and 4 bases from J, the gap between germline ends came to 19 bases. DNA of the CDR3: TGTGCCAGCAGTCACTACCCGGGACGGACTTCAGATACGCAGTATTTT. As protein: CASSHYPGRTSDTQYF.

The chain has TRBV12-3 or TRBV12-4 and TRBJ2-7; D perhaps matches TRBD1 (6 bases). The CDR3 runs 15 residues. Trimming cost V 2 bases and J 0 bases, with 11 bases left between them. The CDR3 DNA sequence: TGTGCCAGCAGTTTAAGGGACACCTTCTCCTACGAGCAGTACTTC. Amino acid sequence: CASSLRDTFSYEQYF.

Written as DNA, the CDR3 is TGTGCCAGCAGCTCCGTAAGGACGAAACGGGGGGCCCAGTACTTC. Residues: CASSSVRTKRGAQYF. This chain uses TRBV6-1 with TRBJ2-5; 7 bases match TRBD2. The V segment lost 6 bases and the J segment 9 bases; nucleotides outside the gene matches: 16. This CDR3 region has 15 residues. CDR1 is MNHNS, CDR2 SASEGT, per germline.

The CDR3 bases are TGCAGTGCTAGAGAAGCCATCTCCGGGGTGCAGTACTTC. It is translated as CSAREAISGVQYF. The V gene is TRBV20-1, the J gene TRBJ2-7, with D tentatively TRBD2 (5 bases). V dropped 0 bases and J dropped 9 bases, with 15 bases sitting between them. Germline V CDR1 and CDR2: DFQATT, SNEGSKA (reference sequence). The CDR3 length is 13 residues.

The V and J genes are TRBV4-3 and TRBJ1-2, with D possibly being TRBD1 (5 bases). CDR1 and CDR2 (germline): LGHNA, YSLEER. The ends were cut back, 3 bases at V and 0 bases at J, with 8 bases in the middle. The CDR3 sequence is 14 residues long. DNA of the CDR3: TGCGCCAGCAGCCATGAGACAGCTAACTATGGCTACACCTTC. It translates to CASSHETANYGYTF.

This clonotype was detected only a few times. This chain connects TRBV2 to TRBJ1-1; D is perhaps TRBD1 (6 bases). The CDR3 extends over 14 amino acids. The V end was cut by 7 bases, the J end by 6 bases, with 18 bases between. Germline V gives CDR1 SNHLY, CDR2 FYNNEI. CDR3 nucleotide sequence: TGTGCCAGCACCACACAGGGTAAGAGACCTGAAGCTTTCTTT. Amino acids: CASTTQGKRPEAFF.

The chain is built from TRBV20-1 and TRBJ2-1; 8 positions agree with TRBD1. Germline CDR1 reads DFQATT; CDR2 reads SNEGSKA (reference sequence). The V gene end was trimmed by 5 bases and the J gene end by 7 bases; junction bases not matched to a gene: 7. The CDR3 runs 13 residues. As DNA, the CDR3 is TGCAGTGCTCAGACAGGGGCAGAGAATGAGCAGTTCTTC. It encodes CSAQTGAENEQFF.

This clonotype appeared a few times. The genes are TRBV10-2 and TRBJ2-3, with D possibly being TRBD2 (6 bases). The CDR3 contains 14 residues. The germline gives CDR1 WSHSY, CDR2 SAAADI. V was shortened by 6 bases and J by 0 bases, with 10 bases between the two germline ends. The DNA for the CDR3 is TGCGCCAGCAGGGGGGGAACTAGCACAGATACGCAGTATTTT. Residues: CASRGGTSTDTQYF.

The table lists this clonotype with a few counts. Germline is not matched at one junction end, which may reflect a read error. The genes are TRBV20-1 and TRBJ2-1, with D perhaps TRBD1 (6 bases). Germline CDR1 reads DFQATT; CDR2 reads SNEGSKA (reference sequence). CDR3 length: 11 amino acids. CDR3 sequence reads: CSATGTLKQVF. The CDR3 DNA sequence: TGCAGTGCTACCGGGACACTTAAACAGGTGTTC.

The chain is built from TRBV6-5 and TRBJ1-2; D uncertain. The germline gives CDR1 MNHEY, CDR2 SVGAGI. CDR3 size: 14 residues. The V and J ends lost 4 bases and 4 bases respectively, with 13 bases between them. CDR3 protein: CASSFGVGSYGYTF. As DNA, the CDR3 is TGTGCCAGCAGTTTTGGAGTGGGGAGCTATGGCTACACCTTC.

The chain couples TRBV6-5 to TRBJ2-2, with D possibly matching TRBD1 (5 bases). V lost 5 bases to trimming and J lost 1 base, with 17 bases between them. CDR3 length: 17 residues. Germline CDR1 MNHEY, CDR2 SVGAGI. The CDR3 DNA sequence: TGTGCCAGCAGTCCTCAGGGCCGCTTGAAGAACACCGGGGAGCTGTTTTTT. Translation: CASSPQGRLKNTGELFF.

This clonotype was seen a handful of times. The chain links TRBV7-9 to TRBJ2-3; D perhaps matches TRBD2 (6 bases). The CDR3 totals 16 residues. The V and J ends lost 5 bases and 2 bases respectively, with 17 bases between them. The germline CDR1 and CDR2 sequences are SEHNR and FQNEAQ (reference sequence). CDR3 sequence reads: CASSPHKGTSTDTQYF. Written as DNA, the CDR3 is TGTGCCAGCAGCCCCCACAAGGGGACTTCCACAGATACGCAGTATTTT. Filled out from reference TRBV7-9 and TRBJ2-3, the complete variable domain reads DTGVSQNPRHKITKRGQNVTFRCDPISEHNRLYWYRQTLGQGPEFLTYFQNEAQLEKSRLLSDRFSAERPKGSFSTLEIQRTEQGDSAMYLCASSPHKGTSTDTQYFGPGTRLTVL.

This clonotype appeared a few times. The chain couples TRBV12-3 or TRBV12-4 to TRBJ2-3, with TRBD2 identical over 7 bases. The CDR3 is 19 amino acids. Losses at the gene ends were 0 bases for V and 2 bases for J; bases not matched to a gene: 14. This CDR3 reads CASSLAIGGTLPFTDTQYF. The CDR3 region has the DNA TGTGCCAGCAGTTTAGCAATCGGGGGGACCCTCCCCTTCACAGATACGCAGTATTTT.

The chain uses TRBV9 and TRBJ2-1, with a weak D call TRBD1 (6 bases). The CDR3 runs to 15 residues. Trimming cost V 2 bases and J 3 bases, with 12 bases left between them. CDR1 and CDR2 (germline): SGDLS, YYNGEE. The CDR3 DNA reads TGTGCCAGCAGCGTTGCAGGGGTCCTCTACAATGAGCAGTTCTTC. Amino acid sequence: CASSVAGVLYNEQFF.

The genes are TRBV24-1 and TRBJ2-5; tentatively, D is TRBD2 (5 bases). Trimming cost V 3 bases and J 2 bases, with 12 bases left between them. Germline V gene sequence: CDR1 KGHDR, CDR2 SFDVKD. The CDR3 loop spans 15 amino acids. The CDR3 nucleotides read TGTGCCACCAGTGATCCCAACACGGGGCAAGAGACCCAGTACTTC. Protein product: CATSDPNTGQETQYF.